This T cell receptor beta chain was captured by sequencing in a study of tumor and adjacent non-tumor tissue in lung cancer. Whole-study context: Histology: about a dozen adenocarcinoma, a couple of squamous cell carcinoma, 1 small cell lung cancer. Samples averaged about 4.3 million productive TCRbeta reads each. Study-level results: Higher tumor TCR diversity was associated with shorter survival. Top 100 clones took a larger repertoire share in normal lung.

A modified ARM-PCR protocol with three rounds of nested PCR amplified TCRbeta. TCRdb used MiXCR to reprocess the multiplex PCR reads, holding one entry per CDR3 protein. The table shows roughly 93,000 distinct CDR3 sequences, with 65% to 75% occurring only once. This sample's RNA came from whole unsorted tissue. Per germline, CDR1 DFQATT and CDR2 SNEGSKA (reference sequence). The CDR3 is 11 residues long. As to this clonotype: Antigen unknown. A much larger clone differs by one base, so this may be a read error.

The chain is built from TRBV20-1 and TRBJ1-3; D gene unclear. Material: lung tumor tissue. The source of this sequence is a man aged 60 to 75 with non-small cell lung cancer. The CDR3 DNA sequence: TGCAATGCTAGTTCTGGAAACACCATATATTTT. Amino acid sequence: CNASSGNTIYF.